The 21 T cell receptor beta chains given below trace back to one sample, sequenced in a study of blood T cell repertoires in COVID-19. Measured with immunoSEQ multiplex PCR; TCRdb has only the in-frame clones, and not every one. The repertoire holds about 470,000 clones, with roughly 87% as singletons. The specimen was PBMCs or T cells enriched from blood (not recorded which). Receptors were obtained from a woman in her late teens or twenties who had recovered from COVID-19.

About this clone: The limits of the CDR3 on the DNA are not certain, so only TCRdb's listed CDR3 is given. The gene calls are TRBV28 and TRBJ2-1; TRBD2, the table's D call, lacks a check against the DNA. The CDR3 is made up of 15 amino acids, end residues included. Germline V gene lookup returns CDR1 MDHEN and CDR2 SYDVKM. Here the CDR3 reads CASSSQFGGGTPFFF.

The chain has TRBV19 and TRBJ2-1; no clear D. The V end was cut by 7 bases, the J end by 1 base, with 5 bases between. The CDR3 length is 12 residues. CDR1 and CDR2 from the germline V gene are LNHDA and SQIVND (reference sequence). CDR3 bases: TGTGCCAGTACGACTTCCTACAATGAGCAGTTCTTC. Protein: CASTTSYNEQFF. Drawing the rest from reference TRBV19 and TRBJ2-1, the complete variable domain is DGGITQSPKYLFRKEGQNVTLSCEQNLNHDAMYWYRQDPGQGLRLIYYSQIVNDFQKGDIAEGYSVSREKKESFPLTVTSAQKNPTAFYLCASTTSYNEQFFGPGTRLTVL.

The chain couples TRBV5-1 to TRBJ2-5, with D hard to call. Trimming took off 2 bases at V and 1 base at J, with 6 bases between the two ends. The CDR3 is 13 amino acids. The germline CDR1 and CDR2 sequences are SGHRS and YFSETQ. The CDR3 region is CASSFQFQETQYF. CDR3 sequence (DNA): TGCGCCAGCAGCTTTCAGTTCCAAGAGACCCAGTACTTC.

The genes are TRBV18 and TRBJ2-7, with 8 bases that match TRBD1. Germline V gene data show CDR1 as KGHSH and CDR2 as LQKENI. V shed 4 bases and J 2 bases; nucleotides not matched to a gene: 4. The length of the CDR3 is 14 residues. The CDR3 DNA follows: TGTGCCAGCTCACAGGGACAGGTGCCCTACGAGCAGTACTTC. The encoded protein is CASSQGQVPYEQYF.

This clone has more than one count but fewer than ten. The chain couples TRBV28 to TRBJ1-1; D unresolved. The germline CDR1 and CDR2 sequences are MDHEN and SYDVKM. This CDR3 region has 15 residues. V dropped 4 bases and J dropped 1 base, with 13 bases sitting between them. The CDR3 sequence is CASSWEGVGNTEAFF. In DNA form, the CDR3 reads TGTGCCAGCAGTTGGGAGGGCGTGGGGAACACTGAAGCTTTCTTT.

CDR3 in DNA: TGTGCCAGCAGCTTAGGGGGCCCGCGGCGGGGGGAAGCCTACGAGCAGTACTTC. It specifies CASSLGGPRRGEAYEQYF. The rearrangement joins TRBV7-9 to TRBJ2-7; 8 bases fit TRBD2. The trim removed 1 base at V and 2 bases at J, leaving 13 bases unmatched. CDR3 length: 18 residues. Germline values: CDR1 SEHNR, CDR2 FQNEAQ (reference sequence).

The CDR3 protein is CASSVLSGGLISLHNEQFF. DNA of the CDR3: TGTGCCAGCAGCGTATTAAGCGGGGGGCTTATATCCCTCCACAATGAGCAGTTCTTC. V is TRBV9 and J is TRBJ2-1; 9 bases line up with TRBD2. The CDR3 runs 19 residues. Trimming cost V 1 base and J 5 bases; bases outside gene matches: 16. The germline V gene has CDR1 SGDLS and CDR2 YYNGEE. The full variable domain, with the rest looked up from reference TRBV9 and TRBJ2-1, is DSGVTQTPKHLITATGQRVTLRCSPRSGDLSVYWYQQSLDQGLQFLIQYYNGEERAKGNILERFSAQQFPDLHSELNLSSLELGDSALYFCASSVLSGGLISLHNEQFFGPGTRLTVL.

V is TRBV28 and J is TRBJ1-5, with 8 bases matching TRBD1. J lost 6 bases, V lost 3 bases, and 10 bases had no gene match. Looked up from germline, CDR1 is MDHEN and CDR2 is SYDVKM. The CDR3 sequence is 16 residues long. CDR3: CASSFRTGSSLQPQHF. The DNA for the CDR3 is TGTGCCAGCAGTTTCAGGACAGGGTCAAGTCTTCAGCCCCAGCATTTT.

This chain joins TRBV2 and TRBJ2-1; TRBD2 aligns across 13 bases. The CDR3 covers 14 residues. Germline V gene lookup returns CDR1 SNHLY and CDR2 FYNNEI. V gave up 5 bases and J gave up 8 bases; unmatched junction bases: 3. The DNA of the CDR3 is TGTGCCAGCAGTTTAACTAGCGGGGGGGATGAGCAGTTCTTC. Its protein is CASSLTSGGDEQFF.

The V call is TRBV19, the J call TRBJ2-6; D is undetermined. Germline assignment: CDR1 LNHDA and CDR2 SQIVND (reference sequence). V was clipped by 1 base and J by 2 bases, with 6 bases between them. CDR3 length: 15 residues. The CDR3 sequence is CASSIGEAGANVLTF. The CDR3 DNA reads as TGTGCCAGTAGTATAGGTGAGGCTGGGGCCAACGTCCTGACTTTC.

The V gene is TRBV28, the J gene TRBJ1-2, with 8 bases fitting TRBD1. Germline values: CDR1 MDHEN, CDR2 SYDVKM. The CDR3 is 15 amino acids. Unmatched junction bases numbered 12, after V lost 5 bases and J lost 7 bases. CDR3: CASSPPDREVSGYTF. The CDR3 DNA follows: TGTGCCAGCAGTCCACCGGACAGGGAAGTTTCTGGCTACACCTTC.

In this sample, this clone turned up a few times. The chain employs TRBV6-5 and TRBJ1-1, with a possible D match to TRBD1 (6 bases). The germline V gene has CDR1 MNHEY and CDR2 SVGAGI. CDR3 size: 15 residues. Between the trimmed V and J ends, which lost 4 bases and 4 bases, there was a span of 16 bases. CDR3 in DNA: TGTGCCAGCAGTTTTGGGGGGGGGCAGGTCACTGAAGCTTTCTTT. Amino acid sequence: CASSFGGGQVTEAFF.

V gene TRBV29-1 combines with J gene TRBJ2-1; D not certain. The CDR3 is 11 amino acids. Trimming removed 6 bases from V and 7 bases from J, with 10 bases in between. CDR1 is SQVTM, CDR2 ANQGSEA, per germline. The CDR3 DNA reads TGCAGCGTAGTTCAGTGGAATGAGCAGTTCTTC. It encodes CSVVQWNEQFF.

This clone has a handful of counts. This chain connects TRBV2 to TRBJ2-5, with 9 bases fitting TRBD2. J lost 6 bases, V lost 2 bases, and 10 bases had no gene match. The germline gives CDR1 SNHLY, CDR2 FYNNEI. The length of the CDR3 is 16 residues. The CDR3: CASSEMRLAEVKTQYF. CDR3 coding DNA: TGTGCCAGCAGTGAAATGAGACTAGCGGAGGTAAAGACCCAGTACTTC.

The chain has TRBV28 and TRBJ1-5; 8 nucleotides match TRBD1. The CDR3 totals 16 residues. Per germline, CDR1 MDHEN and CDR2 SYDVKM. Germline trimming cut 5 bases from V and 2 bases from J; bases unmatched to any gene: 8. This CDR3 is CASSPGGQAGNQPQHF. CDR3 bases: TGTGCCAGCAGTCCAGGGGGACAGGCAGGCAATCAGCCCCAGCATTTT. Drawing the rest from reference TRBV28 and TRBJ1-5, the complete variable domain is DVKVTQSSRYLVKRTGEKVFLECVQDMDHENMFWYRQDPGLGLRLIYFSYDVKMKEKGDIPEGYSVSREKKERFSLILESASTNQTSMYLCASSPGGQAGNQPQHFGDGTRLSIL.

The rearrangement links TRBV6-6 to TRBJ1-1, with D perhaps matching TRBD1 (6 bases). CDR1 MNHNY and CDR2 SVGAGI come from the germline V gene (reference sequence). There are 17 residues in the CDR3. Trimming took 5 bases from V and 1 from J, leaving 20 bases between them. This CDR3 reads CASSPGTYRVRNTEAFF. CDR3 bases: TGTGCCAGCAGTCCCGGTACCTACAGGGTAAGGAACACTGAAGCTTTCTTT.

The CDR3: CASGLGQTGSQPQHF. CDR3 nucleotide sequence: TGTGCTAGTGGTTTGGGCCAGACAGGGAGTCAGCCCCAGCATTTT. V is TRBV12-5 and J is TRBJ1-5; 7 bases are shared with TRBD1. J was trimmed by 6 bases and V by 1 base; bases with no gene match: 6. Germline V lookup: CDR1 LGHNT, CDR2 FRNRAP. The CDR3 has 15 residues. Looking up the rest from reference TRBV12-5 and TRBJ1-5 gives the full variable domain: DARVTQTPRHKVTEMGQEVTMRCQPILGHNTVFWYRQTMMQGLELLAYFRNRAPLDDSGMPKDRFSAEMPDATLATLKIQPSEPRDSAVYFCASGLGQTGSQPQHFGDGTRLSIL.

J is TRBJ2-1 and V is TRBV5-4, with a weak D call TRBD1 (6 bases). The CDR3 runs to 15 residues. V was cut by 4 bases and J by 0 bases, with 11 bases left in between. Germline CDR1 is SGHNT and CDR2 is YYREEE (reference sequence). CDR3 nucleotide sequence: TGTGCCAGCAGCGGCGGACAGAGCTCCTACAATGAGCAGTTCTTC. Translating gives CASSGGQSSYNEQFF.

The J gene is TRBJ1-2, the V gene TRBV2; D not certain. The V end was cut by 6 bases, the J end by 7 bases, with 6 bases between. The CDR3 loop spans 10 amino acids. Looked up from germline, CDR1 is SNHLY and CDR2 is FYNNEI. The CDR3 DNA reads TGTGCCAGCAGCCCTCTTGGCTACACCTTC. As protein: CASSPLGYTF.

V and J are TRBV28 and TRBJ1-1; tentatively, D is TRBD1 (6 bases). The CDR3 is 16 amino acids. CDR1 is MDHEN, CDR2 SYDVKM, per germline. Trimming cost V 5 bases and J 2 bases, with 18 bases left between them. This CDR3 reads CASSPSPGQSNTEAFF. CDR3 DNA sequence: TGTGCCAGCAGTCCTAGTCCGGGACAATCCAACACTGAAGCTTTCTTT.

This chain joins TRBV11-2 and TRBJ2-2; D call uncertain. This CDR3 is 13 amino acids long. V dropped 1 base and J dropped 6 bases, with 6 bases sitting between them. CDR1 and CDR2 from the germline V gene are SGHAT and FQNNGV. CDR3 DNA sequence: TGTGCCAGCAGCTTAGTTATATCCGGGGAGCTGTTTTTT. It is translated as CASSLVISGELFF.